The clone carrying this TCR beta chain was seen only a few times. Its specificity is unknown. As the sequencing template, cDNA was produced by extracting RNA and reverse transcribing it. Only in-frame clones appear in the TCRdb table, and some are missing; sequencing was by immunoSEQ multiplex PCR. The data show over 100,000 clones, 45% to 50% seen once. This sample was taken from a study of CD8+ T cells in alopecia areata. Study context: At a dose of 5 to 10 mg twice daily, oral tofacitinib was given to treated patients. For 6 to 18 months, tofacitinib was taken, and 6 months off drug followed. Study-wide results and limits: Higher clonality was seen in lesional scalp than in normal scalp, especially in alopecia totalis/universalis.

PBMCs were stained for CD3, CD4 and CD8, and CD4+ and CD8+ T cells were sorted. The CDR3 loop spans 12 amino acids. The V and J ends lost 5 bases and 3 bases respectively, with 9 bases between them. Germline CDR1 and CDR2: SGHNT and YYREEE (reference sequence). The TCR was taken from a human donor with alopecia areata. The V gene is TRBV5-4, the J gene TRBJ2-7; D not resolved. Sequences were derived from CD8+ T cells sorted from blood, sampled at week 0. The CDR3 here is CASRRQGYEQYF. In DNA form, the CDR3 reads TGTGCCAGCAGACGACAAGGCTACGAGCAGTACTTC.